This record covers a single T cell receptor (beta chain). The V segment lost 1 base and the J segment 6 bases; nucleotides outside the gene matches: 15. Germline V gives CDR1 MNHEY, CDR2 SMNVEV (reference sequence). The CDR3 extends over 19 amino acids. The data were taken from a study of blood T cell repertoires in COVID-19. Study-wide context: The United States, Italy and Spain were the sources of the acute and convalescent COVID-19 samples. In each case, the material was cDNA or gDNA derived from T cells, B-cell-depleted T cells, or PBMCs.

In the authors' workflow: Reference gene primer amplification gave nucleated cell count estimates. The protocol was immunoSEQ multiplex PCR, while the TCRdb copy is restricted to in-frame clones and leaves out a portion. V, J and clone size reflect that table, while D and trimming were determined from the DNA. This table has about 230,000 clones, roughly 83% appearing once. What was sequenced was peripheral blood. The rearrangement links TRBV27 to TRBJ1-1; 12 positions match TRBD1. The sequence was obtained from a man aged 35 to 55 with acute or convalescent COVID-19. CDR3 in amino acids: CASSLFPIGTGGRTAEAFF. For the CDR3, the DNA is TGTGCCAGCAGTTTATTCCCCATCGGGACAGGGGGCCGTACGGCTGAAGCTTTCTTT.